This entry is about one T cell receptor beta chain. Antigen specificity is unknown. This CDR3 has 14 residues. Germline loops: CDR1 SGDLS, CDR2 YYNGEE. V was clipped by 0 bases and J by 6 bases, with 9 bases between them. Sequencing was performed with immunoSEQ multiplex PCR; in TCRdb, only in-frame clones are kept and a portion is missing. The sample lists 150,000 to 200,000 clones; around 85% were seen once. The data derive from a study of Ad26.COV2.S vaccination and SARS-CoV-2 variants. Study outcomes and limitations: Recipients of vaccine and of placebo showed similar breadth of their non-spike TCR repertoires. Reported findings describe substantial breadth in spike-specific CD8+ and CD4+ T cell responses following vaccination. The TCR-based breadth and depth measures might underestimate overall T cell responses.

Material: peripheral blood, obtained after recovery from COVID-19. The chain uses TRBV9 and TRBJ2-2, with D possibly matching TRBD1 (6 bases). This receptor was identified in a human donor who had recovered from COVID-19. The CDR3 sequence: CASSVDDRSGELFF. The DNA for the CDR3 is TGTGCCAGCAGCGTAGACGACAGGTCCGGGGAGCTGTTTTTT. Variable domain in full (rest from reference TRBV9 and TRBJ2-2): DSGVTQTPKHLITATGQRVTLRCSPRSGDLSVYWYQQSLDQGLQFLIQYYNGEERAKGNILERFSAQQFPDLHSELNLSSLELGDSALYFCASSVDDRSGELFFGEGSRLTVL.